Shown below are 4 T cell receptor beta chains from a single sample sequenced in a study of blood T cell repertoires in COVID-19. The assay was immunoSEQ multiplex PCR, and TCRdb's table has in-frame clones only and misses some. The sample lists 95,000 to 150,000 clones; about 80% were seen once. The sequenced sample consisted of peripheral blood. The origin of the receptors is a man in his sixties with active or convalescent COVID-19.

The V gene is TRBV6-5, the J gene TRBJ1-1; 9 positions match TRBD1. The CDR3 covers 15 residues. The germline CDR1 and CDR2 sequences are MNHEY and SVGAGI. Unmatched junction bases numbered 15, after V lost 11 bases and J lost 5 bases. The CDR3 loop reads CAVRDREIEWTEAFF. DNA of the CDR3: TGTGCCGTCAGGGACAGGGAAATCGAATGGACTGAAGCTTTCTTT.

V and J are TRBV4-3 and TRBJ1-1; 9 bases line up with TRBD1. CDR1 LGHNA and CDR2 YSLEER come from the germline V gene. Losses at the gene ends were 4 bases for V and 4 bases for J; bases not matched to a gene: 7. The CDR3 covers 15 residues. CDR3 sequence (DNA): TGCGCCAGCAGCCCAGGACAGGGGAGGACCACTGAAGCTTTCTTT. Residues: CASSPGQGRTTEAFF.

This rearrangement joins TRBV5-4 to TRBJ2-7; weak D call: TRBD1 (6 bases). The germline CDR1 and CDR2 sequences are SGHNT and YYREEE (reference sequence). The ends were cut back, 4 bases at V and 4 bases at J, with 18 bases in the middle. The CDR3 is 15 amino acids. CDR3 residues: CASSVGAGDRYEQYF. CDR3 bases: TGTGCCAGCAGCGTCGGGGCAGGGGATCGATACGAGCAGTACTTC.

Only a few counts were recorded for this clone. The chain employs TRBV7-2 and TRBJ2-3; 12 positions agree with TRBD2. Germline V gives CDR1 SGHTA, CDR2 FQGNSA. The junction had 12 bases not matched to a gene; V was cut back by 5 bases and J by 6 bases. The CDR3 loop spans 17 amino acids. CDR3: CASSPLGLAGGLDTQYF. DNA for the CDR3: TGTGCCAGCAGCCCTCTGGGGCTAGCGGGAGGGTTGGATACGCAGTATTTT. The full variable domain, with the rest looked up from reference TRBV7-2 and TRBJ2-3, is GAGVSQSPSNKVTEKGKDVELRCDPISGHTALYWYRQSLGQGLEFLIYFQGNSAPDKSGLPSDRFSAERTGGSVSTLTIQRTQQEDSAVYLCASSPLGLAGGLDTQYFGPGTRLTVL.